The clone carrying this TCR beta chain was counted ten times or more. Its antigen remains unidentified. The CDR3 has 18 residues. Per the germline V gene, CDR1 is DFQATT and CDR2 is SNEGSKA (reference sequence). V lost 6 bases and J lost 5; bases outside the gene matches: 16. TCRdb used MiXCR to reprocess the multiplex PCR reads, holding one entry per CDR3 protein. This table has 60,000 to 65,000 distinct CDR3 sequences, roughly 57% appearing once. This entry belongs to a study of breast tumors, draining lymph nodes, adjacent tissues. Study conclusions and caveats: Tumors had less TCR diversity than lymph nodes, more than nontumor tissue.

The sequence was obtained from a female donor with breast cancer. Some clones in this sample may be carry-over from other donors' samples. Sequenced sample: breast tumor tissue. The chain employs TRBV20-1 and TRBJ2-1, with TRBD2 identical over 13 bases. CDR3 DNA sequence: TGCAGTGCCCCCGGACTAGCGGGAGCATGGGGGAACAACAATGAGCAGTTCTTC. Protein sequence: CSAPGLAGAWGNNNEQFF.